A single sample gave rise to the 12 T cell receptor beta chains below, sequenced in a study of cytomegalovirus exposure and HLA in healthy donors listed by TCRdb under 2017. The library relied on the immunoSEQ multiplex PCR assay. A mixture of 60 forward primers for TCR Vbeta segments and 13 reverse primers for TCR Jbeta segments was used in the multiplex PCR. In TCRdb, the immuneACCESS table is reduced to in-frame sequences with V and J assigned. These tables do not hold every clone; where another copy was compared, an unresolved V gene accounts for under half, and the others remain unexplained. The record for this sample contains roughly 200,000 clones. The biggest ten clones account for 6.5% of the sample. Sequencing was done on a sample of PBMCs. The receptor set was obtained from a young man in good health and CMV-seronegative.

In nucleotides, the CDR3 is TGTGCCGTCTCAGGGGGGCCTTCAACTAATGAAAAACTGTTTTTT. Amino acid sequence: CAVSGGPSTNEKLFF. V is TRBV10-3 and J is TRBJ1-4; TRBD1 matches at 7 bases. Unmatched junction bases numbered 9, after V lost 11 bases and J lost 0 bases. The germline gives CDR1 ENHRY, CDR2 SYGVKD. The length of the CDR3 is 15 residues.

The rearrangement joins TRBV12-2 to TRBJ1-5; no check of the table's D call, TRBD1, against the DNA was made. TRBV12-2 is a known pseudogene. This CDR3 contains 16 residues. The chain's CDR3 is CASRLANRVGNQPQHF. The CDR3, as DNA: TGTGCAAGTCGCTTAGCGAACAGGGTAGGCAATCAGCCCCAGCATTTT.

The J gene is TRBJ2-3, the V gene TRBV27; 12 bases are shared with TRBD2. Germline V gene sequence: CDR1 MNHEY, CDR2 SMNVEV (reference sequence). V trimming: 4 bases; J trimming: 5 bases; junction bases outside the gene matches: 10. The CDR3 is made up of 17 amino acids. CDR3 region: CASSWTSGAIPGDTQYF. In nucleotides, the CDR3 is TGTGCCAGCAGTTGGACTAGCGGGGCTATCCCGGGAGATACGCAGTATTTT.

This chain uses TRBV6-5 with TRBJ1-1; 7 nucleotides agree with TRBD1. This CDR3 comprises 15 residues. The germline V gene encodes CDR1 MNHEY and CDR2 SVGAGI. V was pared by 2 bases and J by 1 base, with 4 bases of the junction left unmatched. CDR3 in amino acids: CASSYAGTANTEAFF. DNA for the CDR3: TGTGCCAGCAGTTACGCCGGGACAGCGAACACTGAAGCTTTCTTT.

J is TRBJ2-7 and V is TRBV28, with TRBD2 identical over 11 bases. Germline CDR1 reads MDHEN; CDR2 reads SYDVKM. The CDR3 sequence is 17 residues long. Losses at the gene ends were 2 bases for V and 0 bases for J; bases not matched to a gene: 6. The CDR3 spells CASSLPTGTSGSYEQYF. CDR3 DNA sequence: TGTGCCAGCAGTTTACCCACAGGGACTAGCGGCTCCTACGAGCAGTACTTC.

As for this clone: The same CDR3 arises from other DNA sequences in this sample as well. This chain links TRBV11-3 with TRBJ1-4, with 7 bases that match TRBD1. Losses at the gene ends were 5 bases for V and 3 bases for J; bases not matched to a gene: 3. CDR1 and CDR2 from the germline V gene are SGHNT and YENEEA. CDR3 length: 14 amino acids. The CDR3 sequence: CASSPGQSNEKLFF. The CDR3 region has the DNA TGTGCCAGCAGCCCGGGACAGTCTAATGAAAAACTGTTTTTT.

The gene calls are TRBV9 and TRBJ1-5; no reliable D call. The germline CDR1 and CDR2 sequences are SGDLS and YYNGEE. V lost 0 bases and J lost 1, with 11 bases in between. The CDR3 is 16 residues long. CDR3 region: CASSVETTKSNQPQHF. The CDR3 DNA follows: TGTGCCAGCAGCGTAGAAACAACCAAAAGCAATCAGCCCCAGCATTTT.

The chain couples TRBV9 to TRBJ2-1; a weak D match, TRBD2 (6 bases). CDR3 length: 17 residues. V was trimmed by 0 bases and J by 0 bases, leaving 13 bases between them. Germline values: CDR1 SGDLS, CDR2 YYNGEE. CDR3 in amino acids: CASSVGGGMSSYNEQFF. CDR3 in DNA: TGTGCCAGCAGCGTAGGGGGCGGGATGAGCTCCTACAATGAGCAGTTCTTC.

The V gene is TRBV5-1, the J gene TRBJ2-2, with a weak D call TRBD1 (6 bases). This CDR3 is 15 amino acids long. V was clipped by 4 bases and J by 1 base, with 11 bases between them. From germline, CDR1 is SGHRS and CDR2 YFSETQ. The chain's CDR3 is CASSIRDKNTGELFF. CDR3 bases: TGCGCCAGCAGCATACGGGACAAGAACACCGGGGAGCTGTTTTTT.

The V gene is TRBV9, the J gene TRBJ1-5, with D hard to call. Trimming cost V 0 bases and J 4 bases, with 8 bases left between them. The germline CDR1 and CDR2 sequences are SGDLS and YYNGEE. The CDR3 loop spans 14 amino acids. The CDR3 here is CASSVDGSNQPQHF. The CDR3, as DNA: TGTGCCAGCAGCGTAGATGGGAGTAATCAGCCCCAGCATTTT.

This chain uses TRBV28 with TRBJ2-3; D possibly corresponds to TRBD2 (6 bases). CDR1 and CDR2 from the germline V gene are MDHEN and SYDVKM. The CDR3 runs to 15 residues. The V gene lost 3 bases and the J gene lost 0 bases, with 10 bases spanning the gap. The CDR3: CASSFGTSSTDTQYF. The DNA for the CDR3 is TGTGCCAGCAGTTTCGGGACTTCTAGCACAGATACGCAGTATTTT.

The chain carries TRBV9 and TRBJ1-3; perhaps TRBD1 as D (6 bases). Per the germline V gene, CDR1 is SGDLS and CDR2 is YYNGEE. V shed 1 base and J shed 0 bases, with 17 bases lying between them. The CDR3 runs 18 residues. The CDR3: CASSVRGRGSPSGNTIYF. CDR3 coding DNA: TGTGCCAGCAGCGTACGGGGCAGGGGCTCTCCCTCTGGAAACACCATATATTTT.